The 30 T cell receptor beta chains reported below all come from one sample, sequenced in a study of blood T cell repertoires in COVID-19 (dated by TCRdb to about 2020). Libraries were prepared through the immunoSEQ multiplex PCR assay. This is the immuneACCESS table as TCRdb keeps it, with only in-frame sequences that have V and J called. A part of the clones is gone; compared with another copy, unresolved V genes explain less than half, and the rest is unexplained. The sample includes a few hundred thousand clones, with roughly 90% observed a single time. The ten top clones hold 2.5% to 3% of the sample. Input material: peripheral blood. The source is a woman aged 25 to 45 with active or convalescent COVID-19.

This clone appeared a single time. J is TRBJ1-3 and V is TRBV6-5; 9 positions match TRBD1. CDR1 and CDR2 (germline): MNHEY, SVGAGI. J lost 3 bases, V lost 5 bases, and 5 bases had no gene match. CDR3 length: 15 residues. The CDR3 DNA is TGTGCCAGCAGTCCACAGGGGGCGAGTGGAAACACCATATATTTT. It translates to CASSPQGASGNTIYF.

This clone was observed once. The gene calls are TRBV30 and TRBJ1-1; TRBD1 matches 7 bases. The germline CDR1 and CDR2 sequences are GTSNPN and SVGIG (reference sequence). J gave up 4 bases and V 7 bases, and 9 bases lay outside the gene matches. The CDR3 length is 13 residues. The CDR3: CALDRRYATEAFF. The DNA of the CDR3 is TGTGCCTTGGACAGGCGATACGCCACTGAAGCTTTCTTT.

As DNA, the CDR3 is TGTGCCTGGACCCGGACAGGGTGGGGCACTGAAGCTTTCTTT. Encoded protein: CAWTRTGWGTEAFF. The chain uses TRBV30 and TRBJ1-1; 8 nucleotides agree with TRBD1. The V and J ends lost 4 bases and 4 bases, in that order; junction bases with no gene match: 8. Germline V gene data show CDR1 as GTSNPN and CDR2 as SVGIG (reference sequence). The CDR3 has 14 residues.

The chain couples TRBV19 to TRBJ1-3, with TRBD1 as a possible D gene (5 bases). The CDR3 loop spans 14 amino acids. Germline CDR1 reads LNHDA; CDR2 reads SQIVND (reference sequence). V lost 1 base, J lost 2 bases, and 6 bases lay in between. The CDR3 spells CASSIAGTGNTIYF. CDR3 sequence (DNA): TGTGCCAGTAGTATAGCAGGGACTGGAAACACCATATATTTT.

This chain uses TRBV28 with TRBJ1-6; no reliable D call. The CDR3 has 15 amino acids. The V gene lost 2 bases and the J gene lost 9 bases, with 14 bases spanning the gap. From germline, CDR1 is MDHEN and CDR2 SYDVKM. CDR3 sequence reads: CASSLNRGIGSPLHF. The DNA of the CDR3 is TGTGCCAGCAGTTTAAATCGGGGAATTGGTTCACCCCTCCACTTT.

The chain joins TRBV6-2 or TRBV6-3 to TRBJ2-3, with 8 bases that match TRBD2. The germline V gene encodes CDR1 MNHEY and CDR2 SVGEGT. The ends lost 5 bases at V and 2 bases at J; junction bases unmatched: 12. This CDR3 is built from 17 residues. In nucleotides, the CDR3 is TGTGCCAGCAGTCCAACGAGCGGGGGATCTACCACAGATACGCAGTATTTT. Translating gives CASSPTSGGSTTDTQYF.

The CDR3 loop reads CASSLKGTRGDTQYF. The CDR3 DNA reads as TGTGCCAGCAGCTTAAAAGGGACAAGGGGGGATACGCAGTATTTT. V gene TRBV7-8 combines with J gene TRBJ2-3, with D tentatively TRBD1 (6 bases). The CDR3 contains 15 residues. V gave up 2 bases and J gave up 6 bases, with 15 bases separating them. Germline CDR1 is SGHVS and CDR2 is FQNEAQ.

The CDR3 DNA is TGTGCCAGCAGTCCAGGGGCTACTAATGAAAAACTGTTTTTT. It codes for CASSPGATNEKLFF. V gene TRBV28 combines with J gene TRBJ1-4; tentative D call: TRBD1 (6 bases). Per germline, CDR1 MDHEN and CDR2 SYDVKM. This CDR3 region has 14 residues. The ends were cut back, 5 bases at V and 2 bases at J, with 9 bases in the middle.

This clone was counted between two and nine times. The chain uses TRBV12-3 or TRBV12-4 and TRBJ1-4; D gene unclear. The CDR3 spans 13 residues. The V gene lost 1 base and the J gene lost 14 bases, with 14 bases spanning the gap. As DNA, the CDR3 is TGTGCCAGCAGTTTAGTGGGTACTACTCCCCTGTTTTTT. As protein: CASSLVGTTPLFF.

This chain connects TRBV6-5 to TRBJ2-2; possibly TRBD2 for D (5 bases). CDR3 length: 15 residues. The germline CDR1 and CDR2 sequences are MNHEY and SVGAGI. The germline V and J ends were trimmed by 6 bases and 2 bases, with 13 bases remaining between them. CDR3 sequence reads: CASSWEWGNTGELFF. Written as DNA, the CDR3 is TGTGCCAGCAGCTGGGAGTGGGGTAACACCGGGGAGCTGTTTTTT.

The rearrangement links TRBV29-1 to TRBJ1-1; maybe TRBD1 (6 bases). This CDR3 comprises 12 residues. Per the germline V gene, CDR1 is SQVTM and CDR2 is ANQGSEA. Trimming shortened V by 4 bases and J by 2 bases, and 8 bases separated the two germline ends. Written as DNA, the CDR3 is TGCAGCGTTGCCAGGGGCAACACTGAAGCTTTCTTT. It translates to CSVARGNTEAFF.

V and J are TRBV6-2 or TRBV6-3 and TRBJ1-5; D possibly corresponds to TRBD1 (5 bases). V lost 6 bases, J lost 1 base, and 16 bases lay in between. This CDR3 has 16 residues. CDR1 is MNHEY, CDR2 SVGEGT, per germline. Written as DNA, the CDR3 is TGTGCCAGCAGCCCCACCCGGGGGGTGAGCAATCAGCCCCAGCATTTT. Its translation is CASSPTRGVSNQPQHF.

The chain is built from TRBV27 and TRBJ2-3; a weak D match, TRBD1 (5 bases). The germline V gene encodes CDR1 MNHEY and CDR2 SMNVEV (reference sequence). Trimming took 2 bases from V and 4 from J, leaving 13 bases between them. This CDR3 comprises 15 residues. CDR3 sequence (DNA): TGTGCCAGCAGTTTAGGGGCGATTGGTCCAGATACGCAGTATTTT. This codes for CASSLGAIGPDTQYF.

CDR3: CASSSGRDTGELFF. The CDR3 coding sequence is TGTGCCAGCAGTTCAGGGAGGGACACCGGGGAGCTGTTTTTT. The chain links TRBV6-6 to TRBJ2-2; 7 positions match TRBD2. The CDR3 is 14 amino acids. V was pared by 4 bases and J by 3 bases, with 2 bases of the junction left unmatched. CDR1 and CDR2 from the germline V gene are MNHNY and SVGAGI (reference sequence).

This clone turned up a few times. This chain joins TRBV4-1 and TRBJ1-4, with 7 positions matching TRBD1. The CDR3 totals 15 residues. Unmatched junction bases numbered 10, after V lost 4 bases and J lost 8 bases. The germline gives CDR1 MGHRA, CDR2 YSYEKL. The CDR3 DNA reads TGCGCCAGCAGCCGGAACACAGGGGTGATCGAAAAACTGTTTTTT. It yields the protein CASSRNTGVIEKLFF.

The V and J genes are TRBV2 and TRBJ2-2, with D hard to call. The V end was cut by 4 bases, the J end by 0 bases, with 6 bases between. Per germline, CDR1 SNHLY and CDR2 FYNNEI. The CDR3 runs 14 residues. CDR3 amino acids: CASSADTNTGELFF. The CDR3 DNA reads as TGTGCCAGCAGTGCAGATACGAACACCGGGGAGCTGTTTTTT.

The chain combines TRBV19 with TRBJ2-1, with 7 bases lining up with TRBD1. This CDR3 has 15 residues. V trimming: 3 bases; J trimming: 6 bases; junction bases outside the gene matches: 8. Germline V gene sequence: CDR1 LNHDA, CDR2 SQIVND (reference sequence). CDR3: CASSIRTGVGNEQFF. CDR3 bases: TGTGCCAGTAGTATTCGAACAGGGGTTGGCAATGAGCAGTTCTTC.

This clone showed up just once. The V gene is TRBV7-8, the J gene TRBJ1-6; 7 bases agree with TRBD1. The CDR3 is 15 residues long. The trim removed 5 bases at V and 10 bases at J, leaving 11 bases unmatched. In germline, CDR1 is SGHVS, CDR2 FQNEAQ. The CDR3 region is CASSARGVLVSPLHF. The CDR3 DNA reads as TGTGCCAGCAGCGCCAGGGGGGTTTTGGTGTCACCCCTCCACTTT.

This chain connects TRBV28 to TRBJ1-3; D remains ambiguous. Looked up from germline, CDR1 is MDHEN and CDR2 is SYDVKM. The CDR3 has 15 residues. V lost 4 bases and J lost 1, with 11 bases in between. The CDR3: CASSSSGFSGNTIYF. CDR3 DNA sequence: TGTGCCAGCAGTTCCTCGGGGTTTTCTGGAAACACCATATATTTT.

The chain recombines TRBV27 with TRBJ1-1; the match to TRBD1 covers 11 bases. This CDR3 region has 17 residues. J was trimmed by 0 bases and V by 4 bases; bases with no gene match: 7. Germline V CDR1 and CDR2: MNHEY, SMNVEV (reference sequence). The CDR3 is CASSSVGQGVLNTEAFF. The CDR3 nucleotides read TGTGCCAGCAGTTCAGTGGGACAGGGGGTTTTGAACACTGAAGCTTTCTTT.

The chain has TRBV12-3 or TRBV12-4 and TRBJ2-1; no definite D call. The CDR3 runs to 12 residues. Trimming left V 0 bases short and J 7 bases short, with 4 bases between. The CDR3 reads CASSLALNEQFF. As DNA, the CDR3 is TGTGCCAGCAGTTTAGCCCTGAATGAGCAGTTCTTC.

This rearrangement joins TRBV7-9 to TRBJ1-3; 7 nucleotides agree with TRBD1. The germline CDR1 and CDR2 sequences are SEHNR and FQNEAQ (reference sequence). The CDR3 runs 16 residues. V gave up 5 bases and J gave up 0 bases; unmatched junction bases: 7. As DNA, the CDR3 is TGTGCCAGCAGCCGGACAGGACCTGACTCTGGAAACACCATATATTTT. Translating it yields CASSRTGPDSGNTIYF.

The chain carries TRBV7-9 and TRBJ1-4; D is undetermined. The CDR3 has 15 residues. V lost 5 bases to trimming and J lost 4 bases, with 14 bases between them. Germline values: CDR1 SEHNR, CDR2 FQNEAQ (reference sequence). CDR3 in amino acids: CASSVGSTSNEKLFF. The CDR3 nucleotides read TGTGCCAGCAGCGTAGGATCCACTAGTAATGAAAAACTGTTTTTT. Complete variable domain (other parts from reference TRBV7-9 and TRBJ1-4): DTGVSQNPRHKITKRGQNVTFRCDPISEHNRLYWYRQTLGQGPEFLTYFQNEAQLEKSRLLSDRFSAERPKGSFSTLEIQRTEQGDSAMYLCASSVGSTSNEKLFFGSGTQLSVL.

The chain joins TRBV11-2 to TRBJ2-1; D is unclear. The CDR3 is 16 residues long. Germline lookup yields CDR1 SGHAT and CDR2 FQNNGV. Trimming took off 2 bases at V and 0 bases at J, with 11 bases between the two ends. CDR3 in DNA: TGTGCCAGCAGCTTACACTCGTCGAGCTCCTACAATGAGCAGTTCTTC. Encoded protein: CASSLHSSSSYNEQFF.

The J gene is TRBJ1-1, the V gene TRBV5-1; perhaps TRBD1 as D (5 bases). V was cut by 2 bases and J by 1 base, with 12 bases left in between. This CDR3 spans 15 amino acids. CDR1 and CDR2 (germline): SGHRS, YFSETQ. CDR3 protein: CASSFEGRTNTEAFF. The CDR3 bases are TGCGCCAGCAGCTTCGAGGGGAGGACGAACACTGAAGCTTTCTTT.

This chain uses TRBV5-1 with TRBJ2-3; 11 positions agree with TRBD2. V was pared by 3 bases and J by 0 bases, with 12 bases of the junction left unmatched. The CDR3 totals 19 residues. Looked up from germline, CDR1 is SGHRS and CDR2 is YFSETQ. This chain's CDR3 is CASSYRLAGLLGSTDTQYF. The DNA of the CDR3 is TGCGCCAGCAGCTACCGACTAGCGGGGCTCCTGGGTAGCACAGATACGCAGTATTTT.

This chain links TRBV15 with TRBJ2-1; TRBD2 aligns across 10 bases. The V and J ends lost 5 bases and 7 bases, in that order; junction bases with no gene match: 14. Germline V gives CDR1 LNHNV, CDR2 YYDKDF (reference sequence). The CDR3 totals 17 residues. CDR3 residues: CATSWTSSGGAGNEQFF. Written as DNA, the CDR3 is TGTGCCACCAGCTGGACTTCAAGCGGGGGGGCCGGAAATGAGCAGTTCTTC.

This clone was counted a single time. This chain uses TRBV28 with TRBJ2-7, with TRBD1 matching 10 bases. Germline V gene lookup returns CDR1 MDHEN and CDR2 SYDVKM. The V gene end was trimmed by 8 bases and the J gene end by 4 bases; junction bases not matched to a gene: 8. This CDR3 is built from 14 residues. The CDR3 nucleotides read TGTGCCAGCTGGAGAGGACAGGGGGGGTACGAGCAGTACTTC. Residues: CASWRGQGGYEQYF.

The chain is built from TRBV13 and TRBJ1-1; TRBD1 is a possible D gene (5 bases). Between the trimmed V and J ends, which lost 7 bases and 5 bases, there was a span of 14 bases. CDR1 is PRHDT, CDR2 FYEKMQ, per germline (reference sequence). CDR3 length: 13 residues. The CDR3 region has the DNA TGTGCCAGCAAGAGGTGGAGGGGTACTGAAGCTTTCTTT. Translating it yields CASKRWRGTEAFF.

CDR3 sequence: CASSLDAGGPQETQYF. In DNA, the CDR3 is TGCGCCAGCAGCTTGGATGCGGGGGGACCGCAAGAGACCCAGTACTTC. This sequence joins TRBV5-1 and TRBJ2-5, with 8 bases fitting TRBD2. Losses at the gene ends were 0 bases for V and 2 bases for J; bases not matched to a gene: 6. Germline V CDR1 and CDR2: SGHRS, YFSETQ. The CDR3 is made up of 16 amino acids.